These T cell receptor beta chains were read from a single sample in a study of blood T cell repertoires in COVID-19. TCRdb's copy holds only in-frame clones and misses some; the assay was immunoSEQ multiplex PCR. The data show 90,000 to 150,000 clones, with over 75% seen just once and approximately 11% held by the top ten. The sample consisted of peripheral blood. These receptors originate from a man older than 75 with acute or convalescent COVID-19. CDR3s include the opening cysteine and the closing phenylalanine or tryptophan. A D gene is named only where the DNA matches it firmly. Size is stated for part of the rows, as once, few or many counts, or as a class when the clone is expanded.

D: NA; J: TRBJ1-3; size: NA; V: TRBV18; DNA: TGTGCCAGCTCACCCCAAAGACAGTCCTCTGGAAACACCATATATTTT; CDR3: CASSPQRQSSGNTIYF
D: TRBD1; J: TRBJ2-7; size: NA; V: TRBV4-1; DNA: TGCGCCAGCAGCCACCGGGACAGGGCGTACGAGCAGTACTTC; CDR3: CASSHRDRAYEQYF
D: TRBD2; J: TRBJ2-3; size: NA; V: TRBV28; DNA: TGTGCCAGCAGACCCTCCCTGGGTAGCGGGTACGCGGATACGCAGTATTTT; CDR3: CASRPSLGSGYADTQYF
D: NA; J: TRBJ1-6; size: NA; V: TRBV19; DNA: TGTGCCAGTAGTATCCGACAGGAATATAATTCACCCCTCCACTTT; CDR3: CASSIRQEYNSPLHF
D: TRBD1; J: TRBJ1-5; size: NA; V: TRBV30; DNA: TGTGCCTGGAGTAGGATGGCAGGGGGCAACGGCAATCAGCCCCAGCATTTT; CDR3: CAWSRMAGGNGNQPQHF
D: NA; J: TRBJ2-3; size: NA; V: TRBV2; DNA: TGTGCCAGCAGTCTTTCAGATACGCAGTATTTT; CDR3: CASSLSDTQYF
D: TRBD1; J: TRBJ2-5; size: NA; V: TRBV24-1; DNA: TGTGCCACCAGTGACCCGACCGGGACAGTGAACCAGTACTTC; CDR3: CATSDPTGTVNQYF
D: NA; J: TRBJ2-5; size: NA; V: TRBV3-1/TRBV3-2; DNA: TGTGCCAGCAGCCAACTCGAGACCCAGTACTTC; CDR3: CASSQLETQYF
D: NA; J: TRBJ1-2; size: NA; V: TRBV30; DNA: TGTGCCTGGAGCCAGGGGAATTTCTTCGGCTATGGCTACACCTTC; CDR3: CAWSQGNFFGYGYTF
D: TRBD1; J: TRBJ1-1; size: few; V: TRBV18; DNA: TGTGCCAGCTCACCTGGGACAGGGAACACTGAAGCTTTCTTT; CDR3: CASSPGTGNTEAFF
D: NA; J: TRBJ1-2; size: NA; V: TRBV5-5; DNA: TGTGCCAGCAGCTGGGACTTAGGGAGTGGCTACACCTTC; CDR3: CASSWDLGSGYTF
D: TRBD2; J: TRBJ2-7; size: NA; V: TRBV29-1; DNA: TGCAGCGTTGAGGTTCGGGAGGGAGCCCCTCCGTACTTC; CDR3: CSVEVREGAPPYF
D: NA; J: TRBJ2-7; size: once; V: TRBV5-1; DNA: TGCGCCAGCAGCTTGATTTCGCGAAACGACGGGACCTACGAGCAGTACTTC; CDR3: CASSLISRNDGTYEQYF
D: TRBD1; J: TRBJ2-7; size: few; V: TRBV19; DNA: TGTGCCAGTAGTATCAGGGACAGGGGGATCTACGAGCAGTACTTC; CDR3: CASSIRDRGIYEQYF
D: NA; J: TRBJ1-5; size: NA; V: TRBV19; DNA: TGTGCCAGTAGTTCTTCAGACAGTACTAATCAGCCCCAGCATTTT; CDR3: CASSSSDSTNQPQHF
D: NA; J: TRBJ1-5; size: NA; V: TRBV5-1; DNA: TGCGCCAGCAGCGCGGGCGAGAGTAGCAATCAGCCCCAGCATTTT; CDR3: CASSAGESSNQPQHF
D: NA; J: TRBJ1-3; size: NA; V: TRBV19; DNA: TGTGCCAGTAGTTTCACAGGGCCTGGAAACACCATATATTTT; CDR3: CASSFTGPGNTIYF
D: NA; J: TRBJ1-4; size: NA; V: TRBV7-9; DNA: TGTGCCAGCAGCTTAGGGGTCGGGGGAGAAAAACTGTTTTTT; CDR3: CASSLGVGGEKLFF
D: NA; J: TRBJ1-1; size: NA; V: TRBV27; DNA: TGTGCCAGCAGTTTAATCACCCGGTTGAACACTGAAGCTTTCTTT; CDR3: CASSLITRLNTEAFF
D: NA; J: TRBJ2-3; size: NA; V: TRBV5-4; DNA: TGTGCCAGCAGCTTGGCAACTCCGGGAACAGATACGCAGTATTTT; CDR3: CASSLATPGTDTQYF
D: NA; J: TRBJ2-1; size: NA; V: TRBV4-3; DNA: TGCGCCAGCAGCCAAGAGTCCAGCTACAATGAGCAGTTCTTC; CDR3: CASSQESSYNEQFF
D: NA; J: TRBJ1-1; size: NA; V: TRBV10-3; DNA: TGTGCCATCGCCGGAACGGGTGCCGACACTGAAGCTTTCTTT; CDR3: CAIAGTGADTEAFF
D: TRBD1; J: TRBJ1-1; size: NA; V: TRBV30; DNA: TGTGCCTGGAGTGTTACAGGGGAGGACACTGAAGCTTTCTTT; CDR3: CAWSVTGEDTEAFF
D: NA; J: TRBJ1-6; size: NA; V: TRBV23-1; DNA: TGCGCCAGCAGTCAAGGTGGGGGAGGGGAGAGATCACCCCTCCACTTT; CDR3: CASSQGGGGERSPLHF
D: NA; J: TRBJ2-3; size: NA; V: TRBV29-1; DNA: TGCAGCGTTGAAGCGGGGGGCACAGATACGCAGTATTTT; CDR3: CSVEAGGTDTQYF
D: NA; J: TRBJ2-2; size: NA; V: TRBV3-1/TRBV3-2; DNA: TGTGCCAGCAGCAAAGGACAGCTGAACACCGGGGAGCTGTTTTTT; CDR3: CASSKGQLNTGELFF
D: TRBD1; J: TRBJ2-3; size: NA; V: TRBV7-9; DNA: TGTGCCAGCAGTTTTATACGGGACAGGGATACGCAGTATTTT; CDR3: CASSFIRDRDTQYF
D: TRBD1; J: TRBJ2-5; size: NA; V: TRBV6-2/TRBV6-3; DNA: TGTGCCAGCAGCGACAGGGGGGGGGAGACCCAGTACTTC; CDR3: CASSDRGGETQYF
D: NA; J: TRBJ2-7; size: NA; V: TRBV10-3; DNA: TGTGCCATCAGTGAGTCGGCCAACAGGGCCCACACAACCTACGAGCAGTACTTC; CDR3: CAISESANRAHTTYEQYF
D: TRBD2; J: TRBJ2-3; size: once; V: TRBV7-2; DNA: TGTGCCAGCAGCTTGACTAGCGGAACCACAGATACGCAGTATTTT; CDR3: CASSLTSGTTDTQYF
D: NA; J: TRBJ2-1; size: NA; V: TRBV3-1/TRBV3-2; DNA: TGTGCCAGCAGCCAAGATAAAAGAGGGGGGGTGTTGGATGAGCAGTTCTTC; CDR3: CASSQDKRGGVLDEQFF
D: NA; J: TRBJ2-6; size: NA; V: TRBV19; DNA: TGTGCCAGTAGTGATAGCGGTATCTACTCTGGGGCCAACGTCCTGACTTTC; CDR3: CASSDSGIYSGANVLTF
D: NA; J: TRBJ1-6; size: NA; V: TRBV5-6; DNA: TGTGCCAGCAGCACCGGCAGGGGTTATTCACCCCTCCACTTT; CDR3: CASSTGRGYSPLHF
D: NA; J: TRBJ1-2; size: NA; V: TRBV18; DNA: TGTGCCAGCTCACTCGAGCCGGGACTGGGAACTTTAAACTATGGCTACACCTTC; CDR3: CASSLEPGLGTLNYGYTF
D: NA; J: TRBJ2-3; size: once; V: TRBV7-3; DNA: TGTGCCAGCAGCCCTACAGGGATAAATCCAGATACGCAGTATTTT; CDR3: CASSPTGINPDTQYF
D: NA; J: TRBJ2-7; size: NA; V: TRBV30; DNA: TGTGCCTGGACTAACTCCTACGAGCAGTACTTC; CDR3: CAWTNSYEQYF
D: TRBD2; J: TRBJ2-3; size: NA; V: TRBV6-5; DNA: TGTGCCAGCAGCCCGGGACTAGCGGCAACAGATACGCAGTATTTT; CDR3: CASSPGLAATDTQYF
D: TRBD2; J: TRBJ2-1; size: NA; V: TRBV7-2; DNA: TGTGCCAGCAGTCCGGTAGCGGGGGTCCATGAGCAGTTCTTC; CDR3: CASSPVAGVHEQFF
D: TRBD2; J: TRBJ2-7; size: once; V: TRBV4-3; DNA: TGCGCCAGCAGCCAAGAAGGGACTAACTATTACGAGCAGTACTTC; CDR3: CASSQEGTNYYEQYF
D: NA; J: TRBJ1-2; size: NA; V: TRBV6-1; DNA: TGTGCCAGCAGTGATTTTGCAGGGGTAGGTGGCTACACCTTC; CDR3: CASSDFAGVGGYTF
D: NA; J: TRBJ1-1; size: NA; V: TRBV19; DNA: TGTGCCAGCACAAACGTTGGGGGCCCACGGGCGGCTGAAGCTTTCTTT; CDR3: CASTNVGGPRAAEAFF
D: NA; J: TRBJ2-2; size: NA; V: TRBV5-4; DNA: TGTGCCAGCAGCTACGGGACACGGAACACCGGGGAGCTGTTTTTT; CDR3: CASSYGTRNTGELFF
D: NA; J: TRBJ1-6; size: NA; V: TRBV4-1; DNA: TGCGCCAGCAGCCAAGGGACAGATGGTAATTCACCCCTCCACTTT; CDR3: CASSQGTDGNSPLHF
D: TRBD1; J: TRBJ1-1; size: NA; V: TRBV9; DNA: TGTGCCAGCAGCGTAGGCGAACTCCGTCCCGGGACAGGGGTGAACACTGAAGCTTTCTTT; CDR3: CASSVGELRPGTGVNTEAFF
D: TRBD1; J: TRBJ2-7; size: NA; V: TRBV29-1; DNA: TGCAGCGTTGGAGGGACAGGGACCCACGAGCAGTACTTC; CDR3: CSVGGTGTHEQYF
D: NA; J: TRBJ1-2; size: NA; V: TRBV14; DNA: TGTGCCAGCAGCCAAGCGGGAGTTGGCTACACCTTC; CDR3: CASSQAGVGYTF
D: TRBD1; J: TRBJ2-7; size: NA; V: TRBV27; DNA: TGTGCCAGCAGTTTAACCACTGGACAGGAGTACGAGCAGTACTTC; CDR3: CASSLTTGQEYEQYF
D: TRBD1; J: TRBJ1-5; size: NA; V: TRBV2; DNA: TGTGCCAGCGCTACAGGGGGCCGGCAGCCCCAGCATTTT; CDR3: CASATGGRQPQHF
D: NA; J: TRBJ1-5; size: NA; V: TRBV27; DNA: TGTGCCAGCAGCAGAACCCCCCCCCAGCCCCAGCATTTT; CDR3: CASSRTPPQPQHF
D: TRBD1; J: TRBJ1-2; size: NA; V: TRBV4-2; DNA: TGTGCCAGCAGCCAAGCCTCGACAGGGGTCGGCTACACCTTC; CDR3: CASSQASTGVGYTF
D: NA; J: TRBJ2-2; size: NA; V: TRBV7-2; DNA: TGTGCCAGCAGCTTCAGAGGGCTCAACACCGGGGAGCTGTTTTTT; CDR3: CASSFRGLNTGELFF
D: NA; J: TRBJ1-3; size: NA; V: TRBV5-1; DNA: TGCGCCAGCAGCTTGGAGGGAGCCCTTTCTGGAAACACCATATATTTT; CDR3: CASSLEGALSGNTIYF
D: TRBD1; J: TRBJ1-2; size: NA; V: TRBV27; DNA: TGTGCCAGCAGTTCAACGGACAGGGGTTACTATGGCTACACCTTC; CDR3: CASSSTDRGYYGYTF